This record concerns one T cell receptor (beta chain) sequence. What it recognizes is unknown. cDNA reverse transcribed from extracted RNA served as the sequencing template. Produced via immunoSEQ multiplex PCR; TCRdb's table is partial and in-frame only. The sample yields tens of thousands of clones, roughly two thirds seen once. This entry is derived from a study of CD8+ T cells in alopecia areata. Study-wide results and caveats: Sequenced scalp T cells also include alphabeta T cells resident in normal skin. Lesional scalp, especially alopecia totalis/universalis, showed higher clonality than normal scalp.

CDR3 length: 16 residues. V shed 3 bases and J shed 4 bases, with 16 bases lying between them. The V gene's germline CDR1 is LNHNV and CDR2 YYDKDF (reference sequence). CD4+ cells obtained from 5 or 6 patients were subjected to sorting into CD25+CD127- cells. Sampling of alopecia areata patients yielded lesional scalp punch biopsies as well as peripheral blood. The researchers isolated CD4+ and CD8+ T cells from PBMCs by sorting. Sequencing input: CD4+ Tregs sorted from blood. The rearrangement joins TRBV15 to TRBJ2-1; tentatively, D is TRBD2 (5 bases). The receptor's source is a human donor with alopecia areata. Written as DNA, the CDR3 is TGTGCCACCAGCAGGGGAGATGTTACTCTATACAATGAGCAGTTCTTC. Translating gives CATSRGDVTLYNEQFF.